The T cell receptor beta chain described here comes from a study of chemoradiotherapy in HPV16-positive cancers. Overall study: Functional T-cell assays on two HPV16-positive patients' cells defined candidate HPV-specific clones and common TCR motifs.

Sequencing used immunoSEQ multiplex PCR; TCRdb keeps in-frame clones, though not all of them. The table has about 25,000 clones, roughly 94% seen once. Germline values: CDR1 MNHNS, CDR2 SASEGT. The CDR3 totals 19 residues. V was pared by 4 bases and J by 0 bases, with 12 bases of the junction left unmatched. Samples were taken several times over chemoradiotherapy. This TCR came from a human donor with HPV-associated anogenital cancer. The V gene is TRBV6-1, the J gene TRBJ2-4; 10 nucleotides align to TRBD2. This sample was gathered from a patient who underwent chemoradiotherapy. The CDR3: CASSATSGEGVVAKNIQYF. For the CDR3, the DNA is TGTGCCAGCAGTGCTACTAGCGGGGAGGGGGTCGTAGCCAAAAACATTCAGTACTTC.